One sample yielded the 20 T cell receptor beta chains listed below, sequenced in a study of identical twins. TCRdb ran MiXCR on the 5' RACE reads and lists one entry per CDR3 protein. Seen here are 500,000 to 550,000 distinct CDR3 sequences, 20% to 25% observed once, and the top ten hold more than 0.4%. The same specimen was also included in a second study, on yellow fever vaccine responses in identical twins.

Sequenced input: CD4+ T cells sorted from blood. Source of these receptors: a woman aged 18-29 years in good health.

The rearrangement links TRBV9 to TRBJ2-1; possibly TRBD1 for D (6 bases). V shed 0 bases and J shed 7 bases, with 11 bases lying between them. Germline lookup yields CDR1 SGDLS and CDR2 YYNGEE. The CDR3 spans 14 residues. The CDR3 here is CASSVVTGKNEQFF. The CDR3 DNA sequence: TGTGCCAGCAGCGTAGTTACAGGGAAGAATGAGCAGTTCTTC.

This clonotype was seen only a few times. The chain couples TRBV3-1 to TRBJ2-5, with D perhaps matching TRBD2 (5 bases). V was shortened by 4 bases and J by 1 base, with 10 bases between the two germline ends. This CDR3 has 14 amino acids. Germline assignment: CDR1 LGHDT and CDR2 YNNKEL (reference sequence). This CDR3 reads CASSPGLFQETQYF. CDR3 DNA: TGTGCCAGCAGCCCAGGACTCTTCCAAGAGACCCAGTACTTC.

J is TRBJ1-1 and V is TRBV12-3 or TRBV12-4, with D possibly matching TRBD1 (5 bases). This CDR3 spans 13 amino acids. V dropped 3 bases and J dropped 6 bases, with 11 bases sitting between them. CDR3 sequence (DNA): TGTGCCAGCAGTTTTGGGGGAGTTGCTGAAGCTTTCTTT. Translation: CASSFGGVAEAFF.

The CDR3 protein is CASSLRPVGAMETQYF. CDR3 sequence (DNA): TGCGCCAGCAGCTTGAGGCCGGTAGGGGCTATGGAGACCCAGTACTTC. The chain uses TRBV5-1 and TRBJ2-5, with D maybe TRBD1 (5 bases). Germline V gene sequence: CDR1 SGHRS, CDR2 YFSETQ. V lost 1 base to trimming and J lost 5 bases, with 18 bases between them. The CDR3 loop spans 16 amino acids.

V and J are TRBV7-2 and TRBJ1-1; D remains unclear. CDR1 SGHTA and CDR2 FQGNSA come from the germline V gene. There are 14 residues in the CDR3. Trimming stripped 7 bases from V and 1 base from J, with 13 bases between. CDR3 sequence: CASTPSHWNTEAFF. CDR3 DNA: TGTGCCAGCACCCCATCCCATTGGAACACTGAAGCTTTCTTT.

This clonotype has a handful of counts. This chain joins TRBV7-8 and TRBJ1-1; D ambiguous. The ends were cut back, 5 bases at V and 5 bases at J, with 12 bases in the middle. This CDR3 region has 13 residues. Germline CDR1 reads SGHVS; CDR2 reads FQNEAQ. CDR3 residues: CASSRLEETEAFF. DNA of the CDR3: TGTGCCAGCAGCCGCCTGGAGGAAACTGAAGCTTTCTTT.

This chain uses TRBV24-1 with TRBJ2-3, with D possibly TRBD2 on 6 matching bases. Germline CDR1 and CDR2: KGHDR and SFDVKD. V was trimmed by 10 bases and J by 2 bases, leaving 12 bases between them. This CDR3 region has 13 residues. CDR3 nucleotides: TGTGCCACGAATAGCGGATACACAGATACGCAGTATTTT. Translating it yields CATNSGYTDTQYF.

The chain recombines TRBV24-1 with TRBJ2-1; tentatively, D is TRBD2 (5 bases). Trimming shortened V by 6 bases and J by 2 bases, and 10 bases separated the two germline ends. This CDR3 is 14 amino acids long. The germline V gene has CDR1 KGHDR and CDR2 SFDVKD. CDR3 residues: CATSTRGAYNEQFF. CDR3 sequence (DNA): TGTGCCACCAGTACACGGGGAGCCTACAATGAGCAGTTCTTC.

The CDR3 DNA reads as TGCAGTGCTAGGGCTCCCCGCTCCTACAATGAGCAGTTCTTC. It codes for CSARAPRSYNEQFF. The chain carries TRBV20-1 and TRBJ2-1; D remains unclear. In germline, CDR1 is DFQATT, CDR2 SNEGSKA (reference sequence). The germline V and J ends were trimmed by 3 bases and 0 bases, with 9 bases remaining between them. This CDR3 has 14 residues.

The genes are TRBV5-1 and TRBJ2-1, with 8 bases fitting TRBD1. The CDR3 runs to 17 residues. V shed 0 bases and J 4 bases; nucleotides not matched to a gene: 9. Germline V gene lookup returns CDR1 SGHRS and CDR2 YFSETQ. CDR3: CASSLVQGAAVYNEQFF. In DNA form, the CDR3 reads TGCGCCAGCAGCTTGGTTCAGGGGGCAGCCGTTTACAATGAGCAGTTCTTC.

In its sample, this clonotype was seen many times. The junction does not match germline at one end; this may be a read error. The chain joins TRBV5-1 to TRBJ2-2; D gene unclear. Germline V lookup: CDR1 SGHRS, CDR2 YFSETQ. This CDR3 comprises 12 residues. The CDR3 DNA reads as TGTGCCAGCAGCAAGAACACCGGGGAGCTGTTTTTT. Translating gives CASSKNTGELFF.

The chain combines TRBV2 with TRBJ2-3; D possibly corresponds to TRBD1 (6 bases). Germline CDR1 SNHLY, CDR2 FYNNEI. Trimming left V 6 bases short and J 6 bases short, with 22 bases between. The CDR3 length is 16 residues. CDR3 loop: CASSQMGSGAHDTQYF. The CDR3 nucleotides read TGTGCCAGCAGCCAGATGGGGTCAGGGGCCCACGATACGCAGTATTTT. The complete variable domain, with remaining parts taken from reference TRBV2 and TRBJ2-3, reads EPEVTQTPSHQVTQMGQEVILRCVPISNHLYFYWYRQILGQKVEFLVSFYNNEISEKSEIFDDQFSVERPDGSNFTLKIRSTKLEDSAMYFCASSQMGSGAHDTQYFGPGTRLTVL.

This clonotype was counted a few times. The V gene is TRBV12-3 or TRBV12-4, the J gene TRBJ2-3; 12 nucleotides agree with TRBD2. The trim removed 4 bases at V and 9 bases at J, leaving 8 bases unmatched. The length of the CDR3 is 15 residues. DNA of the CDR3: TGTGCCAGCAGTTGGACTAGCGGGATATCCCCCACGCAGTATTTT. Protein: CASSWTSGISPTQYF.

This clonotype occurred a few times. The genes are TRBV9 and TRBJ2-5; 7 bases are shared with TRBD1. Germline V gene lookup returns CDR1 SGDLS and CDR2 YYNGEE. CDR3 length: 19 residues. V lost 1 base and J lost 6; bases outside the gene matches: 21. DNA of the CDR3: TGTGCCAGCAGCGTACCGACCGCGACAGGGTTGGGACCTAGAAAGACCCAGTACTTC. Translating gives CASSVPTATGLGPRKTQYF.

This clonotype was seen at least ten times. The DNA of the CDR3 is TGTGCCAGCAGTAAGGGACAGGGGAACACCGGGGAGCTGTTTTTT. As protein: CASSKGQGNTGELFF. The chain links TRBV6-1 to TRBJ2-2, with 9 bases that match TRBD1. The CDR3 consists of 15 residues. V lost 5 bases to trimming and J lost 1 base; unmatched junction nucleotides: 2. CDR1 and CDR2 from the germline V gene are MNHNS and SASEGT.

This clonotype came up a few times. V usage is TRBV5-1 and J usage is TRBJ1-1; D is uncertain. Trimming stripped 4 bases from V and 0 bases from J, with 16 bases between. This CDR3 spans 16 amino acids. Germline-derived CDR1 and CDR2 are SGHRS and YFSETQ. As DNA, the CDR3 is TGCGCCAGCAGCCCACGTGGAATAGGGATGAACACTGAAGCTTTCTTT. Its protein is CASSPRGIGMNTEAFF.

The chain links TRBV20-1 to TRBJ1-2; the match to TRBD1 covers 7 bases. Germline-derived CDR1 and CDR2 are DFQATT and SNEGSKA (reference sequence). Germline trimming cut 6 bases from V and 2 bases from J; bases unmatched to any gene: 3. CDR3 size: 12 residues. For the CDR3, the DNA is TGCAGTGCAGGGGACAGAAACTATGGCTACACCTTC. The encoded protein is CSAGDRNYGYTF.

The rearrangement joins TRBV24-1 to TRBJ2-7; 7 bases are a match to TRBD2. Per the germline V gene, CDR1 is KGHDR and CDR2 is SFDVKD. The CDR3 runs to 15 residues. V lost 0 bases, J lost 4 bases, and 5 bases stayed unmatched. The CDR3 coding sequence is TGTGCCACCAGTGATTTGCAAGGCGGGAGATACGAGCAGTACTTC. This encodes CATSDLQGGRYEQYF.

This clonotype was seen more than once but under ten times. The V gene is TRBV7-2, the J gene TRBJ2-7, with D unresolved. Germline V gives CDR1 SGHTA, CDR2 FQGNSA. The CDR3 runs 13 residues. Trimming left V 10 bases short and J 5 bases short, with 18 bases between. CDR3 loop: CATGRSYTDEQYF. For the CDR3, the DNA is TGTGCCACCGGAAGGTCGTACACGGACGAGCAGTACTTC.

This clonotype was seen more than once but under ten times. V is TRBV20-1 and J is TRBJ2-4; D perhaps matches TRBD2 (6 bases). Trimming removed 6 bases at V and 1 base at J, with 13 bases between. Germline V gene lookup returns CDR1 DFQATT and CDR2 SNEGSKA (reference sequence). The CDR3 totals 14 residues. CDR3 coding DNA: TGCAGTGCCCCTCCGGAGGGGGCCAAAAACATTCAGTACTTC. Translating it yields CSAPPEGAKNIQYF.